Presented here are 5 T cell receptor beta chains from one specimen sequenced in a study of blood T cell repertoires in COVID-19. Measured with immunoSEQ multiplex PCR; TCRdb has only the in-frame clones, and not every one. The sample includes about 170,000 clones, more than 70% seen only once; the top ten take 3.6%. The sequencing sample was made of PBMCs or T cells enriched from blood (not recorded which). These receptors came from a woman aged 45-59 years in a cohort exposed to, infected with or recovered from COVID-19 (not recorded which).

The rearrangement links TRBV19 to TRBJ2-7; possible D gene TRBD1, 5 bases. This CDR3 contains 14 residues. Trimming removed 0 bases from V and 5 bases from J, with 11 bases in between. The germline CDR1 and CDR2 sequences are LNHDA and SQIVND (reference sequence). Here the CDR3 reads CASSIEFREDEQYF. CDR3 sequence (DNA): TGTGCCAGTAGTATAGAATTCAGGGAAGACGAGCAGTACTTC.

The chain couples TRBV18 to TRBJ1-1, with D possibly matching TRBD1 (6 bases). Germline CDR1 and CDR2: KGHSH and LQKENI. The CDR3 spans 13 residues. V lost 2 bases to trimming and J lost 5 bases, with 9 bases between them. The CDR3 DNA follows: TGTGCCAGCTCACCAGTCAGGGGAACTGAAGCTTTCTTT. Its translation is CASSPVRGTEAFF.

The chain couples TRBV5-4 to TRBJ2-5, with TRBD2 matching 12 bases. Germline CDR1 is SGHNT and CDR2 is YYREEE (reference sequence). The junction had 8 bases not matched to a gene; V was cut back by 0 bases and J by 5 bases. The CDR3 loop spans 17 amino acids. DNA of the CDR3: TGTGCCAGCAGCTTGGGCCTAGCGGGAGGGTTGTGGGAGACCCAGTACTTC. Amino acids: CASSLGLAGGLWETQYF.

This clone turned up a few times. This rearrangement joins TRBV3-1 (or the pseudogene TRBV3-2) to TRBJ2-2, with a possible D match to TRBD2 (6 bases). V was pared by 1 base and J by 4 bases, with 19 bases between. CDR1 is LGHDT, CDR2 YNNKEL, per germline (reference sequence). The CDR3 spans 18 residues. The CDR3 DNA sequence: TGTGCCAGCAGCCAAGTTGCAGCGGAGGGACTCCTCACCGGGGAGCTGTTTTTT. Translating gives CASSQVAAEGLLTGELFF.

The chain combines TRBV25-1 with TRBJ2-2; D possibly corresponds to TRBD2 (5 bases). V lost 3 bases, J lost 0 bases, and 11 bases lay in between. The CDR3 spans 16 residues. Germline CDR1 is MGHDK and CDR2 is SYGVNS. CDR3 residues: CASSDPGDANTGELFF. Here the CDR3 DNA reads TGTGCCAGCAGTGACCCCGGGGATGCGAACACCGGGGAGCTGTTTTTT.